The next 18 T cell receptor beta chains were all read from a single sample in a study of cytomegalovirus exposure and HLA in healthy donors. The PCR was carried out with 60 Vbeta primers and 13 Jbeta primers. The protocol was immunoSEQ multiplex PCR, while the TCRdb copy is restricted to in-frame clones and leaves out a portion. The table records 100,000 to 150,000 clones, under 80% of them present only once. Sequencing used PBMCs. The receptor source for this set is a woman aged 60-75 years in good health and CMV-seropositive.

The chain is built from TRBV19 and TRBJ1-5; D is unresolved. The germline V and J ends were trimmed by 5 bases and 0 bases, with 17 bases remaining between them. Germline CDR1 reads LNHDA; CDR2 reads SQIVND (reference sequence). CDR3 length: 17 amino acids. The CDR3 coding sequence is TGTGCCAGTAGTCTGGCCGACTTCCCGTTTAGCAATCAGCCCCAGCATTTT. Its translation is CASSLADFPFSNQPQHF. The full variable domain, its missing parts supplied by reference TRBV19 and TRBJ1-5, is DGGITQSPKYLFRKEGQNVTLSCEQNLNHDAMYWYRQDPGQGLRLIYYSQIVNDFQKGDIAEGYSVSREKKESFPLTVTSAQKNPTAFYLCASSLADFPFSNQPQHFGDGTRLSIL.

V usage is TRBV11-3 and J usage is TRBJ2-2, with 15 bases fitting TRBD2. Per germline, CDR1 SGHNT and CDR2 YENEEA. The CDR3 length is 17 residues. V was pared by 5 bases and J by 4 bases, with 5 bases of the junction left unmatched. The chain's CDR3 is CASSTGLAGGATGELFF. DNA of the CDR3: TGTGCCAGCAGCACCGGACTAGCGGGGGGGGCCACCGGGGAGCTGTTTTTT.

The genes are TRBV7-9 and TRBJ1-1; D remains ambiguous. Looked up from germline, CDR1 is SEHNR and CDR2 is FQNEAQ (reference sequence). This CDR3 is built from 13 residues. V lost 4 bases and J lost 4, with 10 bases in between. CDR3 residues: CASSWARGTEAFF. CDR3 DNA: TGTGCCAGCAGCTGGGCTCGGGGCACTGAAGCTTTCTTT.

The chain links TRBV30 to TRBJ2-1; 7 nucleotides match TRBD2. This CDR3 is built from 12 residues. Looked up from germline, CDR1 is GTSNPN and CDR2 is SVGIG (reference sequence). The V and J ends lost 6 bases and 12 bases, in that order; junction bases with no gene match: 11. Here the CDR3 DNA reads TGTGCCTGTTCCGAAAGCGGGGTAAGGCAGTTCTTC. Amino acids: CACSESGVRQFF. The complete variable domain, with remaining parts taken from reference TRBV30 and TRBJ2-1, reads SQTIHQWPATLVQPVGSPLSLECTVEGTSNPNLYWYRQAAGRGLQLLFYSVGIGQISSEVPQNLSASRPQDRQFILSSKKLLLSDSGFYLCACSESGVRQFFGPGTRLTVL.

The chain has TRBV5-1 and TRBJ2-1; TRBD1 matches at 8 bases. Germline V lookup: CDR1 SGHRS, CDR2 YFSETQ. CDR3 size: 15 residues. J lost 0 bases, V lost 3 bases, and 2 bases had no gene match. The CDR3 nucleotides read TGCGCCAGCAGCTGGGGACAGGCCTCCTACAATGAGCAGTTCTTC. Protein: CASSWGQASYNEQFF.

V usage is TRBV19 and J usage is TRBJ1-3, with D unresolved. The V gene's germline CDR1 is LNHDA and CDR2 SQIVND (reference sequence). The ends were cut back, 4 bases at V and 3 bases at J, with 10 bases in the middle. CDR3 length equals 14 residues. In DNA, the CDR3 is TGTGCCAGTAGTAGCGGGTCCGATGGAAACACCATATATTTT. It codes for CASSSGSDGNTIYF.

This clone occurred a few times. This chain connects TRBV6-1 to TRBJ1-4, with 9 bases fitting TRBD1. The length of the CDR3 is 17 residues. V shed 3 bases and J 3 bases; nucleotides not matched to a gene: 8. Germline V gene lookup returns CDR1 MNHNS and CDR2 SASEGT. The CDR3 loop reads CASSDLTRDRANEKLFF. The CDR3 nucleotides are TGTGCCAGCAGTGACTTAACCCGGGACAGGGCTAATGAAAAACTGTTTTTT.

This chain connects TRBV2 to TRBJ1-1; D gene uncertain. This CDR3 has 13 amino acids. V gave up 0 bases and J gave up 1 base, with 3 bases separating them. Per germline, CDR1 SNHLY and CDR2 FYNNEI. The CDR3: CASSEARNTEAFF. In DNA, the CDR3 is TGTGCCAGCAGTGAAGCGCGGAACACTGAAGCTTTCTTT.

The chain employs TRBV11-2 and TRBJ1-3, with D unresolved. V lost 2 bases and J lost 0, with 8 bases in between. This CDR3 region has 15 residues. Germline V gives CDR1 SGHAT, CDR2 FQNNGV. Here the CDR3 DNA reads TGTGCCAGCAGCTTATCGAGTTCCTCTGGAAACACCATATATTTT. This codes for CASSLSSSSGNTIYF. Using reference TRBV11-2 and TRBJ1-3 for the parts outside the CDR3, the full variable domain is EAGVAQSPRYKIIEKRQSVAFWCNPISGHATLYWYQQILGQGPKLLIQFQNNGVVDDSQLPKDRFSAERLKGVDSTLKIQPAKLEDSAVYLCASSLSSSSGNTIYFGEGSWLTVV.

The rearrangement links TRBV27 to TRBJ2-7; D may be TRBD2 (6 bases). The CDR3 runs to 16 residues. Germline CDR1 is MNHEY and CDR2 is SMNVEV (reference sequence). Trimming took 10 bases from V and 0 from J, leaving 22 bases between them. The CDR3 bases are TGTGCCACCCTCCCCAAAGCGGGCGTTAGCTCCTACGAGCAGTACTTC. It encodes CATLPKAGVSSYEQYF.

V usage is TRBV9 and J usage is TRBJ2-3, with TRBD2 matching 7 bases. V dropped 1 base and J dropped 0; count of bases not matched to a gene: 14. The CDR3 spans 19 residues. Germline CDR1 is SGDLS and CDR2 is YYNGEE. The CDR3 DNA reads as TGTGCCAGCAGCGTAACCGGTGCGGGAGACCCGGCTAGCACAGATACGCAGTATTTT. This codes for CASSVTGAGDPASTDTQYF.

V gene TRBV7-3 combines with J gene TRBJ1-1; 8 bases match TRBD1. Germline trimming cut 2 bases from V and 8 bases from J; bases unmatched to any gene: 10. Germline-derived CDR1 and CDR2 are SGHTA and FQGTGA. The CDR3 length is 15 residues. As DNA, the CDR3 is TGTGCCAGCAGCTTAGGGCCAGGGGGCGGGGGCGAAGCTTTCTTT. It codes for CASSLGPGGGGEAFF.

This chain joins TRBV4-3 and TRBJ2-3; tentatively, D is TRBD2 (6 bases). Trimming removed 1 base from V and 6 bases from J, with 17 bases in between. The CDR3 is 16 amino acids. Germline V CDR1 and CDR2: LGHNA, YSLEER. CDR3 in amino acids: CASSQGAGRQVDTQYF. CDR3 nucleotide sequence: TGCGCCAGCAGCCAAGGGGCGGGGCGGCAGGTTGATACGCAGTATTTT.

The chain links TRBV19 to TRBJ2-1; 10 nucleotides agree with TRBD1. CDR1 and CDR2 (germline): LNHDA, SQIVND (reference sequence). Trimming cost V 10 bases and J 8 bases; bases outside gene matches: 8. The CDR3 is 13 amino acids. The CDR3 reads CATRDRGLYEQFF. The CDR3 nucleotides are TGTGCCACCCGGGACAGGGGACTCTATGAGCAGTTCTTC.

J is TRBJ2-3 and V is TRBV7-9; 9 bases are a match to TRBD1. This CDR3 region has 18 residues. Germline V gene lookup returns CDR1 SEHNR and CDR2 FQNEAQ (reference sequence). With V trimmed by 5 bases and J by 2 bases, 14 bases remained unmatched. The CDR3 DNA reads as TGTGCCAGCAGCCCCGCTTTTGTGACAGGGGGTACCACAGATACGCAGTATTTT. The encoded protein is CASSPAFVTGGTTDTQYF.

The rearrangement uses TRBV9 and TRBJ2-5; possibly TRBD2 for D (6 bases). Per germline, CDR1 SGDLS and CDR2 YYNGEE. This CDR3 contains 15 residues. V was trimmed by 0 bases and J by 5 bases, leaving 14 bases between them. The CDR3 DNA is TGTGCCAGCAGCGTAGTAGCGGCGGGGTGGGAGACCCAGTACTTC. This codes for CASSVVAAGWETQYF.

Turning to this clone: Distinct nucleotide sequences in the sample also encode this CDR3. The chain links TRBV28 to TRBJ1-2, with 7 positions matching TRBD1. Looked up from germline, CDR1 is MDHEN and CDR2 is SYDVKM. J gave up 4 bases and V 5 bases, and 7 bases lay outside the gene matches. The CDR3 consists of 14 residues. This chain's CDR3 is CASSPPDRSYGYTF. CDR3 DNA sequence: TGTGCCAGCAGTCCTCCGGACAGGTCCTATGGCTACACCTTC.

The J gene is TRBJ2-1, the V gene TRBV4-2, with 12 positions matching TRBD2. The trim removed 2 bases at V and 5 bases at J, leaving 13 bases unmatched. Germline assignment: CDR1 LGHNA and CDR2 YNFKEQ. The CDR3 consists of 19 residues. CDR3 loop: CASSQRKPGLAGPHNEQFF. CDR3 nucleotides: TGTGCCAGCAGCCAACGAAAACCGGGACTAGCGGGTCCCCACAATGAGCAGTTCTTC.